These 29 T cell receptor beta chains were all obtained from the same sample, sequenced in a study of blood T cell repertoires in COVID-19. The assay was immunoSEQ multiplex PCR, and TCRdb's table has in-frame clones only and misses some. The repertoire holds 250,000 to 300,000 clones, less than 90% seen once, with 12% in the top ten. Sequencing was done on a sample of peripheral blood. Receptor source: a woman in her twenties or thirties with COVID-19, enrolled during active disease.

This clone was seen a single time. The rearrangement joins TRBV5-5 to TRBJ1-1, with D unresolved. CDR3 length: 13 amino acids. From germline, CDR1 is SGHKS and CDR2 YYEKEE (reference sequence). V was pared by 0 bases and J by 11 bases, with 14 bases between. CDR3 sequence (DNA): TGTGCCAGCAGCTTGGGCAGACGGTTGGAGGCTTTCTTT. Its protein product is CASSLGRRLEAFF.

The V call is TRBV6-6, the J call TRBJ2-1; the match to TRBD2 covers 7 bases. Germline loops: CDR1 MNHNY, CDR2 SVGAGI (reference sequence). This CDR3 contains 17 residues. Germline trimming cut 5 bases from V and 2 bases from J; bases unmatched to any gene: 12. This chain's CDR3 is CASSPRGSGAAYNEQFF. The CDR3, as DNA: TGTGCCAGCAGTCCGCGGGGCAGCGGGGCCGCCTACAATGAGCAGTTCTTC.

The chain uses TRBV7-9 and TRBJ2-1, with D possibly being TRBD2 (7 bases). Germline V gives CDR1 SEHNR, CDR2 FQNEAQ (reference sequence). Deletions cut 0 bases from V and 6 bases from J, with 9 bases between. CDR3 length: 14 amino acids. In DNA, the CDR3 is TGTGCCAGCAGCTTAGCGGGGGGGCTCAATGAGCAGTTCTTC. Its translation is CASSLAGGLNEQFF. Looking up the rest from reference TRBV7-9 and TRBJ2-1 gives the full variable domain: DTGVSQNPRHKITKRGQNVTFRCDPISEHNRLYWYRQTLGQGPEFLTYFQNEAQLEKSRLLSDRFSAERPKGSFSTLEIQRTEQGDSAMYLCASSLAGGLNEQFFGPGTRLTVL.

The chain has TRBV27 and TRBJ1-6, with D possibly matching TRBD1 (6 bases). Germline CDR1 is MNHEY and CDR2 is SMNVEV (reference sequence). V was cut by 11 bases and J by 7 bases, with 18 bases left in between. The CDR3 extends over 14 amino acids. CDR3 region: CASTTGWGNSPLHF. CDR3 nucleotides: TGTGCCTCAACCACAGGGTGGGGGAATTCACCCCTCCACTTT.

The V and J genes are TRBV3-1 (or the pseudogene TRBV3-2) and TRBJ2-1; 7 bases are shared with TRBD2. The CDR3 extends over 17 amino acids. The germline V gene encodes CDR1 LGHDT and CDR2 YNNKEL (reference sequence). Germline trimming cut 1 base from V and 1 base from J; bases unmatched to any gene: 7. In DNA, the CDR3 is TGTGCCAGCAGCCAAGGGGGAGGGCGTCGGTCCTACAATGAGCAGTTCTTC. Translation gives CASSQGGGRRSYNEQFF.

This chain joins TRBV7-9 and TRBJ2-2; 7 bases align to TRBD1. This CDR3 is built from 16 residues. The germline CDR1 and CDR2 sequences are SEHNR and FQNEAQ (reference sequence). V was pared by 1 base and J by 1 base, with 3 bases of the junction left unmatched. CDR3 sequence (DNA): TGTGCCAGCAGCTTAGTTAACAGGGGGAACACCGGGGAGCTGTTTTTT. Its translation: CASSLVNRGNTGELFF.

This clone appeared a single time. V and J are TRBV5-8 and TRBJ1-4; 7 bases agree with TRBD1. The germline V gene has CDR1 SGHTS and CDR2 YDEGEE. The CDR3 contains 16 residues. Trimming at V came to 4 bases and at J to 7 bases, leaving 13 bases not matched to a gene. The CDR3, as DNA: TGTGCCAGCAGCGTCGGATGGGGCGCAGGGGGTGAAAAACTGTTTTTT. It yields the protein CASSVGWGAGGEKLFF.

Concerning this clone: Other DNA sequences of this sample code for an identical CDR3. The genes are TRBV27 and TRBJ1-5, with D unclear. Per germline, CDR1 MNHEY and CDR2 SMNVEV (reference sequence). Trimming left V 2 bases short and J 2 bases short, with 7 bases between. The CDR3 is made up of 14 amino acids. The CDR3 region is CASSLTGGNQPQHF. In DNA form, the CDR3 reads TGTGCCAGCAGTTTAACCGGGGGCAATCAGCCCCAGCATTTT.

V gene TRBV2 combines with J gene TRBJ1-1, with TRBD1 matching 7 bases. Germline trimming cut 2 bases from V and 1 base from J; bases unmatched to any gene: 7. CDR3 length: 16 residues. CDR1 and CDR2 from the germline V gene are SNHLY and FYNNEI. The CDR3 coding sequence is TGTGCCAGCAGTGAAAGGGGGCCTAGGGCGAACACTGAAGCTTTCTTT. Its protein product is CASSERGPRANTEAFF.

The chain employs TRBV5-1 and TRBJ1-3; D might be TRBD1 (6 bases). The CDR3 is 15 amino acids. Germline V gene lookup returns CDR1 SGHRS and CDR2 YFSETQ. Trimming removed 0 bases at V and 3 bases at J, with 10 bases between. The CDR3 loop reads CASSLGTAFGNTIYF. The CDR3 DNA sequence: TGCGCCAGCAGCTTGGGGACAGCCTTTGGAAACACCATATATTTT.

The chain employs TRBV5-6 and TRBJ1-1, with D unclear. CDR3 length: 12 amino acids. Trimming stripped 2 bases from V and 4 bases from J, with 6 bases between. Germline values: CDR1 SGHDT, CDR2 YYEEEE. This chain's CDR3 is CASSFSVTEAFF. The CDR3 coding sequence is TGTGCCAGCAGCTTCTCGGTCACTGAAGCTTTCTTT.

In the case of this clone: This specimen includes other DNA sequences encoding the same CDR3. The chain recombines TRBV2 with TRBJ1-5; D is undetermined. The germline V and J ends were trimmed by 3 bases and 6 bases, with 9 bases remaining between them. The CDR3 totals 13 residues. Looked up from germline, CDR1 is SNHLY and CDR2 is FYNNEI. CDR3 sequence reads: CASSEEGIQPQHF. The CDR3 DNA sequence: TGTGCCAGCAGTGAGGAGGGTATTCAGCCCCAGCATTTT.

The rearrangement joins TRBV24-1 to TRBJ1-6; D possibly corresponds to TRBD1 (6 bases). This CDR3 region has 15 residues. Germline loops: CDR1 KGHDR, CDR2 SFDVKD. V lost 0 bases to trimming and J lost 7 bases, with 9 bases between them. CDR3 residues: CATSDLRQGNSPLHF. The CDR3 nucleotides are TGTGCCACCAGTGATTTGCGTCAGGGGAATTCACCCCTCCACTTT.

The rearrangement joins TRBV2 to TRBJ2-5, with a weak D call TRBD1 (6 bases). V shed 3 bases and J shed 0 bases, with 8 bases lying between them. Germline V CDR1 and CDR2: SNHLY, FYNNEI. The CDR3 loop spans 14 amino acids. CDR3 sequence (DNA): TGTGCCAGCAGTGACCGGACAGACCAAGAGACCCAGTACTTC. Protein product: CASSDRTDQETQYF.

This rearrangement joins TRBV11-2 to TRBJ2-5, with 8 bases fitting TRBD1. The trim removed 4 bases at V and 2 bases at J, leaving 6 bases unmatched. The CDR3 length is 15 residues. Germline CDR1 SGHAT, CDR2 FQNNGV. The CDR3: CASSSRGTGQETQYF. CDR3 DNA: TGTGCCAGCAGCTCTAGAGGGACAGGACAAGAGACCCAGTACTTC.

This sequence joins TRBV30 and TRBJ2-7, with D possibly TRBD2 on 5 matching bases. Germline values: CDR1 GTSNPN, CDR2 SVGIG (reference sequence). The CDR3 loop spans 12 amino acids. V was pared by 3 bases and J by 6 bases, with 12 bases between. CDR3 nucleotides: TGTGCCTGGAGGCAAAAGCGGCCCGAGCAGTACTTC. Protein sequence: CAWRQKRPEQYF.

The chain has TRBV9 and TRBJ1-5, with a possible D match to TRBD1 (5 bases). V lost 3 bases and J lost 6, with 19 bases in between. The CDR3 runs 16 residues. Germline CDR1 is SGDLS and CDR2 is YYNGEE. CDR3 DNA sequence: TGTGCCAGCAGCGCCGGGCCTGGGGGGGTGAGTCAGCCCCAGCATTTT. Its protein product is CASSAGPGGVSQPQHF.

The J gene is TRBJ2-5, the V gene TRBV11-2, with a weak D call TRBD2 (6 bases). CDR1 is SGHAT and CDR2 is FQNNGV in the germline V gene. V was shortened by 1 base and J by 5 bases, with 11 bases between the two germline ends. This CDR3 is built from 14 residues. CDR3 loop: CASSLVRDWETQYF. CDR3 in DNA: TGTGCCAGCAGCTTAGTCCGGGACTGGGAGACCCAGTACTTC. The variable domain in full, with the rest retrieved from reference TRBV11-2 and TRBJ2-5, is EAGVAQSPRYKIIEKRQSVAFWCNPISGHATLYWYQQILGQGPKLLIQFQNNGVVDDSQLPKDRFSAERLKGVDSTLKIQPAKLEDSAVYLCASSLVRDWETQYFGPGTRLLVL.

The CDR3 reads CASSLVGGATEAFF. In nucleotides, the CDR3 is TGTGCCAGCAGCTTGGTCGGCGGGGCCACTGAAGCTTTCTTT. The chain recombines TRBV5-6 with TRBJ1-1; D perhaps matches TRBD1 (5 bases). V was clipped by 0 bases and J by 4 bases, with 10 bases between them. The CDR3 sequence is 14 residues long. The germline CDR1 and CDR2 sequences are SGHDT and YYEEEE.

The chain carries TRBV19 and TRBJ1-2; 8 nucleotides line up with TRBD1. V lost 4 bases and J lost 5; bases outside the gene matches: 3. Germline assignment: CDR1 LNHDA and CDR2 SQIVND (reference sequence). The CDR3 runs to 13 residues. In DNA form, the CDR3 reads TGTGCCAGTAGTAGGACAGGGTCGTATGGCTACACCTTC. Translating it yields CASSRTGSYGYTF.

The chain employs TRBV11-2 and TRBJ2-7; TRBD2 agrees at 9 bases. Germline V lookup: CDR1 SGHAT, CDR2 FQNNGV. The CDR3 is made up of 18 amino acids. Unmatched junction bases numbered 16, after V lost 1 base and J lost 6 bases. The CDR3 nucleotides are TGTGCCAGCAGCTTAGTGGCCGGCGGGGGGGCGAGGTCCCTCGAGCAGTACTTC. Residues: CASSLVAGGGARSLEQYF.

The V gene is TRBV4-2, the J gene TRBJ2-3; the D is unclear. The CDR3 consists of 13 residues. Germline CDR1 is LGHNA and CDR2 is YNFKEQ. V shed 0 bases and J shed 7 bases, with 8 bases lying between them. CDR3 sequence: CASSQEYSYTQYF. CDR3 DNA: TGTGCCAGCAGCCAAGAATATAGCTATACGCAGTATTTT.

The DNA for the CDR3 is TGTGCCAGCAGCTTGGGTTCCAGACACTACGAGCAGTACTTC. It translates to CASSLGSRHYEQYF. The V call is TRBV5-6, the J call TRBJ2-7; no definite D call. CDR1 and CDR2 from the germline V gene are SGHDT and YYEEEE. The CDR3 runs to 14 residues. Trimming took off 0 bases at V and 3 bases at J, with 10 bases between the two ends.

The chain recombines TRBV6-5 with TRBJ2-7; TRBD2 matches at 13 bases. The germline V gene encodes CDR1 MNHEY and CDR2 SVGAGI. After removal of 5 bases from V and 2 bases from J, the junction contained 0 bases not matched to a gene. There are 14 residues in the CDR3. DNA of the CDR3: TGTGCCAGCAGTACTAGCGGGGGGGCCTACGAGCAGTACTTC. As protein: CASSTSGGAYEQYF.

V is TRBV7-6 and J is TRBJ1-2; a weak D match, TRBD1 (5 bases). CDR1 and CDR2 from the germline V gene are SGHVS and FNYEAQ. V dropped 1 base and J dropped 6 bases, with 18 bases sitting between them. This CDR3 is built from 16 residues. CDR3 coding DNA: TGTGCCAGCAGCTTAGAAGTCCCCACAGGAGATGATGGCTACACCTTC. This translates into CASSLEVPTGDDGYTF.

The CDR3 DNA sequence: TGTGCCAGCAGTCCCCAGGCCCAAGAGACCCAGTACTTC. Protein sequence: CASSPQAQETQYF. This chain joins TRBV27 and TRBJ2-5, with unresolved D. V was trimmed by 5 bases and J by 1 base, leaving 8 bases between them. The CDR3 covers 13 residues. Germline CDR1 MNHEY, CDR2 SMNVEV (reference sequence).

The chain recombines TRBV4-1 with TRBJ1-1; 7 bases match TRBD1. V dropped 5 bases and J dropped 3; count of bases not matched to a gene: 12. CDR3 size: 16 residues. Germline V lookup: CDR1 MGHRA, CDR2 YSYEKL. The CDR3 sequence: CASSIRTGVQYTEAFF. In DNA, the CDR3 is TGCGCCAGCAGCATTCGAACAGGGGTCCAGTACACTGAAGCTTTCTTT.

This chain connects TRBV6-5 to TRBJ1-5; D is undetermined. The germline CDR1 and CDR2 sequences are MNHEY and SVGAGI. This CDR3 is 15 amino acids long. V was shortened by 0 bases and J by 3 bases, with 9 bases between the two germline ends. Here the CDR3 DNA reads TGTGCCAGCAGTTACTCGAACAGCCCCAATCAGCCCCAGCATTTT. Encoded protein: CASSYSNSPNQPQHF.

This CDR3 reads CASSQFGGRTDTQYF. The CDR3 nucleotides read TGCGCCAGCAGCCAATTCGGGGGAAGGACAGATACGCAGTATTTT. The J gene is TRBJ2-3, the V gene TRBV4-1; the D gene is possibly TRBD2 (6 bases). The CDR3 runs to 15 residues. CDR1 is MGHRA and CDR2 is YSYEKL in the germline V gene. Between the trimmed V and J ends, which lost 2 bases and 3 bases, there was a span of 12 bases.